Below, 28 T cell receptor beta chains from the same sample are listed, as sequenced in a study of technical replicates of blood from several donors. The protocol was immunoSEQ multiplex PCR, while the TCRdb copy is restricted to in-frame clones and leaves out a portion. This table has about 84,000 clones, roughly 90% appearing once. Material: T cells isolated from PBMCs. The receptors originated from a human donor in good health.

This rearrangement joins TRBV19 to TRBJ2-6; D is possibly TRBD2 (6 bases). There are 14 residues in the CDR3. V dropped 4 bases and J dropped 3 bases, with 7 bases sitting between them. Germline loops: CDR1 LNHDA, CDR2 SQIVND (reference sequence). The CDR3 region is CASSTGGGANVLTF. Written as DNA, the CDR3 is TGTGCCAGTAGTACCGGGGGTGGGGCCAACGTCCTGACTTTC.

This clone was seen a single time. The chain recombines TRBV27 with TRBJ2-1; 9 bases are shared with TRBD2. The CDR3 runs 15 residues. Germline trimming cut 4 bases from V and 7 bases from J; bases unmatched to any gene: 8. Germline CDR1 and CDR2: MNHEY and SMNVEV (reference sequence). CDR3 in amino acids: CASSSPASGMNEQFF. In nucleotides, the CDR3 is TGTGCCAGCAGTTCGCCGGCTAGCGGGATGAATGAGCAGTTCTTC.

The genes are TRBV6-5 and TRBJ2-1, with 7 bases lining up with TRBD1. Germline V lookup: CDR1 MNHEY, CDR2 SVGAGI. This CDR3 has 16 residues. V lost 2 bases to trimming and J lost 2 bases; unmatched junction nucleotides: 6. CDR3 loop: CASSYQRGPPYNEQFF. CDR3 sequence (DNA): TGTGCCAGCAGTTACCAAAGGGGGCCGCCCTACAATGAGCAGTTCTTC.

CDR3 residues: CATQGFRETQYF. The DNA for the CDR3 is TGTGCCACACAGGGGTTTAGGGAGACCCAGTACTTC. The chain carries TRBV10-3 and TRBJ2-5; TRBD1 matches 7 bases. Germline values: CDR1 ENHRY, CDR2 SYGVKD. J was trimmed by 5 bases and V by 10 bases; bases with no gene match: 7. The CDR3 sequence is 12 residues long.

The count of this clone is one. The chain has TRBV5-1 and TRBJ2-7, with unresolved D. The CDR3 has 12 amino acids. The ends were cut back, 0 bases at V and 7 bases at J, with 8 bases in the middle. Germline V gene lookup returns CDR1 SGHRS and CDR2 YFSETQ. The CDR3 DNA is TGCGCCAGCAGCTTGGAACCCGGGGAGCAGTACTTC. Protein product: CASSLEPGEQYF.

This clone has only one observation. The CDR3 DNA reads as TGCGCCAGCAGCCCGGGGGACAGTCAGAACTATGGCTACACCTTC. Protein product: CASSPGDSQNYGYTF. This chain joins TRBV5-1 and TRBJ1-2; 7 positions agree with TRBD1. Looked up from germline, CDR1 is SGHRS and CDR2 is YFSETQ. V shed 4 bases, J shed 2 bases, and the junction held 8 bases outside the gene matches. The CDR3 sequence is 15 residues long.

The genes are TRBV7-3 and TRBJ1-1; possibly TRBD1 for D (6 bases). This CDR3 comprises 14 residues. Trimming left V 1 base short and J 2 bases short, with 8 bases between. Germline CDR1 reads SGHTA; CDR2 reads FQGTGA. Written as DNA, the CDR3 is TGTGCCAGCAGCTTAAACAGGGACAACACTGAAGCTTTCTTT. Translation: CASSLNRDNTEAFF.

V and J are TRBV7-9 and TRBJ2-1, with TRBD1 identical over 11 bases. Trimming cost V 5 bases and J 7 bases; bases outside gene matches: 7. Germline V gene lookup returns CDR1 SEHNR and CDR2 FQNEAQ (reference sequence). This CDR3 has 15 amino acids. The chain's CDR3 is CASSHYRDRGNEQFF. For the CDR3, the DNA is TGTGCCAGCAGCCATTACCGGGACAGGGGGAATGAGCAGTTCTTC.

This sequence joins TRBV5-1 and TRBJ1-2, with D possibly TRBD1 on 6 matching bases. The CDR3 consists of 17 residues. Looked up from germline, CDR1 is SGHRS and CDR2 is YFSETQ. V was clipped by 2 bases and J by 1 base, with 18 bases between them. CDR3 region: CASSFPMGGAFNYGYTF. For the CDR3, the DNA is TGCGCCAGCAGCTTCCCGATGGGGGGGGCTTTTAACTATGGCTACACCTTC.

The rearrangement uses TRBV19 and TRBJ1-3; D gene ambiguous. There are 11 residues in the CDR3. The V end lost 11 bases, the J end lost 4 bases, and 9 bases lay between the germline ends. Germline V lookup: CDR1 LNHDA, CDR2 SQIVND (reference sequence). The CDR3 DNA is TGTGCCGGCAGACTGGGAAACACCATATATTTT. Residues: CAGRLGNTIYF.

J is TRBJ1-1 and V is TRBV15, with D possibly matching TRBD1 (5 bases). The CDR3 covers 12 residues. Germline V gene lookup returns CDR1 LNHNV and CDR2 YYDKDF (reference sequence). The V end was cut by 1 base, the J end by 7 bases, with 7 bases between. The CDR3 nucleotides are TGTGCCACCAGCAGAGTGGGGGGTGAAGCTTTCTTT. This codes for CATSRVGGEAFF. Based on the CDR3 plus reference TRBV15 and TRBJ1-1, the full variable domain is DAMVIQNPRYQVTQFGKPVTLSCSQTLNHNVMYWYQQKSSQAPKLLFHYYDKDFNNEADTPDNFQSRRPNTSFCFLDIRSPGLGDTAMYLCATSRVGGEAFFGQGTRLTVV.

This chain joins TRBV18 and TRBJ1-1, with 7 bases matching TRBD1. The CDR3 is 15 residues long. Germline-derived CDR1 and CDR2 are KGHSH and LQKENI. Trimming took 3 bases from V and 11 from J; bases not matched to a gene: 15. The CDR3 loop is CASSPTGAERLGAFF. The CDR3 DNA reads TGTGCCAGCTCACCCACAGGGGCGGAGAGATTGGGGGCTTTCTTT.

The chain joins TRBV5-1 to TRBJ1-1; TRBD1 aligns across 9 bases. Looked up from germline, CDR1 is SGHRS and CDR2 is YFSETQ. This CDR3 is built from 22 residues. The V gene end was trimmed by 3 bases and the J gene end by 1 base; junction bases not matched to a gene: 25. As DNA, the CDR3 is TGCGCCAGCAGCTCAATAAACAACGGGACAGGGTGGCCCCTTAAGGGGAACACTGAAGCTTTCTTT. Translated: CASSSINNGTGWPLKGNTEAFF. Using reference TRBV5-1 and TRBJ1-1 for the parts outside the CDR3, the full variable domain is KAGVTQTPRYLIKTRGQQVTLSCSPISGHRSVSWYQQTPGQGLQFLFEYFSETQRNKGNFPGRFSGRQFSNSRSEMNVSTLELGDSALYLCASSSINNGTGWPLKGNTEAFFGQGTRLTVV.

The chain combines TRBV7-9 with TRBJ2-6; tentative D call: TRBD2 (5 bases). Germline CDR1 SEHNR, CDR2 FQNEAQ (reference sequence). The CDR3 runs to 17 residues. With 6 bases removed from V and 4 bases from J, the gap between germline ends came to 19 bases. CDR3: CASRTGSDPTGANVLTF. The CDR3 bases are TGTGCCAGCAGGACGGGGAGCGATCCGACAGGGGCCAACGTCCTGACTTTC. The whole variable domain, remainder taken from reference TRBV7-9 and TRBJ2-6, is DTGVSQNPRHKITKRGQNVTFRCDPISEHNRLYWYRQTLGQGPEFLTYFQNEAQLEKSRLLSDRFSAERPKGSFSTLEIQRTEQGDSAMYLCASRTGSDPTGANVLTFGAGSRLTVL.

The V call is TRBV15, the J call TRBJ2-5; no firm D call. Trimming shortened V by 5 bases and J by 1 base, and 14 bases separated the two germline ends. In germline, CDR1 is LNHNV, CDR2 YYDKDF (reference sequence). The CDR3 spans 15 residues. The CDR3 DNA sequence: TGTGCCACCAGCTCGTACCGGTCACTCCAAGAGACCCAGTACTTC. Translation gives CATSSYRSLQETQYF.

This chain connects TRBV5-1 to TRBJ2-1, with 8 bases matching TRBD1. The J segment lost 9 bases and the V segment lost 3 bases, leaving 2 bases of the junction unmatched. This CDR3 is 12 amino acids long. CDR1 and CDR2 (germline): SGHRS, YFSETQ. This CDR3 reads CASSWTGREQFF. In DNA form, the CDR3 reads TGCGCCAGCAGCTGGACAGGGCGTGAGCAGTTCTTC.

This clone appeared a single time. V is TRBV6-1 and J is TRBJ1-1; 10 bases align to TRBD1. The CDR3 is 15 residues long. In germline, CDR1 is MNHNS, CDR2 SASEGT. V trimming: 8 bases; J trimming: 3 bases; junction bases outside the gene matches: 9. The CDR3 here is CASARQGAADTEAFF. The CDR3 DNA sequence: TGTGCCAGCGCCCGACAGGGGGCGGCGGACACTGAAGCTTTCTTT.

The CDR3 nucleotides are TGTGCCAGCAGCTCCGGGACAGGGAATAGCAATCAGCCCCAGCATTTT. Its protein is CASSSGTGNSNQPQHF. V gene TRBV11-2 combines with J gene TRBJ1-5, with 9 bases that match TRBD1. The V gene end was trimmed by 4 bases and the J gene end by 0 bases; junction bases not matched to a gene: 4. The CDR3 spans 16 residues. Germline CDR1 is SGHAT and CDR2 is FQNNGV.

V gene TRBV10-3 combines with J gene TRBJ1-2, with 7 positions matching TRBD1. V lost 4 bases, J lost 7 bases, and 9 bases stayed unmatched. Looked up from germline, CDR1 is ENHRY and CDR2 is SYGVKD. This CDR3 is built from 14 residues. CDR3 coding DNA: TGTGCCATCAGTGGAACAGGGGCAAGTGGTGGCTACACCTTC. Its protein is CAISGTGASGGYTF.

The V and J genes are TRBV2 and TRBJ2-2, with D unclear. Per the germline V gene, CDR1 is SNHLY and CDR2 is FYNNEI. Trimming pared 3 bases from V and 6 bases from J, leaving 8 bases between. The CDR3 is made up of 13 amino acids. The CDR3 DNA follows: TGTGCCAGCAGTGAGGTTGAGGCCGGGGAGCTGTTTTTT. It encodes CASSEVEAGELFF.

This clone was observed a single time. The rearrangement uses TRBV20-1 and TRBJ1-2; TRBD1 aligns across 7 bases. Germline lookup yields CDR1 DFQATT and CDR2 SNEGSKA (reference sequence). The CDR3 is 11 residues long. J gave up 14 bases and V 2 bases, and 8 bases lay outside the gene matches. DNA for the CDR3: TGCAGTGCTAGAAAGGGACAGCCTCCGACCTTC. Protein product: CSARKGQPPTF.

The CDR3 region is CASIPTGTYGYTF. DNA of the CDR3: TGTGCCAGCATTCCGACAGGAACCTATGGCTACACCTTC. This chain uses TRBV6-1 with TRBJ1-2; weak D call: TRBD1 (6 bases). Germline V CDR1 and CDR2: MNHNS, SASEGT. V dropped 7 bases and J dropped 4 bases, with 13 bases sitting between them. The CDR3 sequence is 13 residues long.

This chain connects TRBV9 to TRBJ2-5, with D maybe TRBD2 (5 bases). The CDR3 is made up of 14 amino acids. Trimming took 0 bases from V and 2 from J, leaving 8 bases between them. Germline assignment: CDR1 SGDLS and CDR2 YYNGEE. The CDR3 DNA reads TGTGCCAGCAGCGTAGGACGGGGTCAAGAGACCCAGTACTTC. As protein: CASSVGRGQETQYF.

The rearrangement links TRBV25-1 to TRBJ1-5; 9 bases are a match to TRBD1. The CDR3 loop spans 16 amino acids. The trim removed 3 bases at V and 7 bases at J, leaving 10 bases unmatched. Germline CDR1 reads MGHDK; CDR2 reads SYGVNS. In DNA, the CDR3 is TGTGCCAGCAGTGAGCCGGACAGGGGCCTTTACCAGCCCCAGCATTTT. Protein sequence: CASSEPDRGLYQPQHF. Full variable domain (outside the CDR3, taken from reference TRBV25-1 and TRBJ1-5): EADIYQTPRYLVIGTGKKITLECSQTMGHDKMYWYQQDPGMELHLIHYSYGVNSTEKGDLSSESTVSRIRTEHFPLTLESARPSHTSQYLCASSEPDRGLYQPQHFGDGTRLSIL.

The chain uses TRBV7-3 and TRBJ1-1, with 7 bases fitting TRBD1. CDR1 is SGHTA and CDR2 is FQGTGA in the germline V gene. This CDR3 comprises 14 residues. Trimming cost V 3 bases and J 4 bases; bases outside gene matches: 5. CDR3 sequence reads: CASSFSAGGTEAFF. The CDR3, as DNA: TGTGCCAGCAGCTTTTCTGCAGGGGGCACTGAAGCTTTCTTT. Filled out from reference TRBV7-3 and TRBJ1-1, the complete variable domain reads GAGVSQTPSNKVTEKGKYVELRCDPISGHTALYWYRQSLGQGPEFLIYFQGTGAADDSGLPNDRFFAVRPEGSVSTLKIQRTERGDSAVYLCASSFSAGGTEAFFGQGTRLTVV.

This clone was detected only once. V is TRBV13 and J is TRBJ2-3; 8 nucleotides line up with TRBD2. The CDR3 spans 17 residues. Per the germline V gene, CDR1 is PRHDT and CDR2 is FYEKMQ (reference sequence). V lost 4 bases to trimming and J lost 0 bases; unmatched junction nucleotides: 9. CDR3 sequence (DNA): TGTGCCAGCAGCTCTTCTTTAGCGGGACTTAGCACAGATACGCAGTATTTT. It is translated as CASSSSLAGLSTDTQYF.

The genes are TRBV28 and TRBJ1-1, with 8 bases that match TRBD1. This CDR3 spans 15 amino acids. CDR1 is MDHEN, CDR2 SYDVKM, per germline. The junction had 6 bases not matched to a gene; V was cut back by 5 bases and J by 1 base. The CDR3 bases are TGTGCCAGCAGTATACCACAGGGGGGGAACACTGAAGCTTTCTTT. Translation gives CASSIPQGGNTEAFF.

The rearrangement uses TRBV21-1 and TRBJ2-4; the D segment call TRBD2 is taken from the table without a DNA check. TRBV21-1 is described as a pseudogene. This CDR3 is 12 amino acids long. As DNA, the CDR3 is TGTGCCAGCAGTCGGTTCGGGGACATTCAGTACTTC. Amino acid sequence: CASSRFGDIQYF.